This passage covers 14 T cell receptor beta chains from one sample sequenced in a study of lymphopenia after photon versus proton radiotherapy. Profiled with immunoSEQ multiplex PCR; TCRdb holds only in-frame clones, not every one. This sample has about 28,000 clones; around 81% occur once, and the top ten carry around a third. The input for sequencing was peripheral blood, taken from a patient treated with photon-based radiotherapy. The receptors shown here come from a man between 45 and 60 years old with gastric cancer.

The chain employs TRBV15 and TRBJ2-1; D is unclear. The CDR3 consists of 13 residues. CDR1 LNHNV and CDR2 YYDKDF come from the germline V gene (reference sequence). Deletions cut 0 bases from V and 9 bases from J, with 9 bases between. In DNA form, the CDR3 reads TGTGCCACCAGCAGAGATTCGGTTGGTGAGCAGTTCTTC. It yields the protein CATSRDSVGEQFF.

This clone was seen a handful of times. The chain has TRBV5-8 and TRBJ1-2; D unclear. CDR3 length equals 13 residues. Trimming took off 4 bases at V and 8 bases at J, with 15 bases between the two ends. Per germline, CDR1 SGHTS and CDR2 YDEGEE. CDR3 sequence: CASSIRRPRGYTF. The CDR3, as DNA: TGTGCCAGCAGCATTCGACGGCCCCGGGGCTACACCTTC.

The rearrangement joins TRBV11-2 to TRBJ2-2; TRBD1 might be the D (6 bases). This CDR3 comprises 14 residues. The germline V gene has CDR1 SGHAT and CDR2 FQNNGV. Trimming shortened V by 4 bases and J by 5 bases, and 11 bases separated the two germline ends. The CDR3 region has the DNA TGTGCCAGCAGCTCCGACAGGACAACCGGGGAGCTGTTTTTT. Translating it yields CASSSDRTTGELFF.

This clone has only one observation. The chain employs TRBV5-1 and TRBJ2-7, with TRBD2 matching 9 bases. This CDR3 contains 15 residues. The V segment lost 1 base and the J segment 0 bases; nucleotides outside the gene matches: 2. Germline CDR1 SGHRS, CDR2 YFSETQ. DNA for the CDR3: TGCGCCAGCAGCTTGTCTAGCGGGGACTCCTACGAGCAGTACGTC. It yields the protein CASSLSSGDSYEQYV.

The rearrangement uses TRBV14 and TRBJ1-1; 7 nucleotides align to TRBD1. The CDR3 runs to 16 residues. In germline, CDR1 is SGHDN, CDR2 FVKESK. The V gene end was trimmed by 5 bases and the J gene end by 10 bases; junction bases not matched to a gene: 19. CDR3 DNA: TGTGCCAGCAGCTACCAAGATCTCCGAGGGGGCGGAGGAGCTTTCTTT. Protein sequence: CASSYQDLRGGGGAFF.

The chain couples TRBV19 to TRBJ1-4, with TRBD1 as a possible D gene (6 bases). Trimming took 7 bases from V and 8 from J, leaving 20 bases between them. Germline V gene data show CDR1 as LNHDA and CDR2 as SQIVND (reference sequence). The CDR3 has 15 amino acids. CDR3 coding DNA: TGTGCCAGTACCTCCGGGAGGGGGAATGGGGAAAAACTGTTTTTT. Protein sequence: CASTSGRGNGEKLFF.

This chain joins TRBV6-1 and TRBJ2-7; 14 bases align to TRBD2. CDR3 length equals 15 residues. The V segment lost 5 bases and the J segment 2 bases; nucleotides outside the gene matches: 2. Germline CDR1 is MNHNS and CDR2 is SASEGT. Here the CDR3 reads CASSRGLAGAYEQYV. The CDR3 DNA sequence: TGTGCCAGCAGTAGGGGACTAGCGGGGGCCTACGAGCAGTACGTC.

About this clone itself: The same CDR3 also results from other DNA sequences found in this sample. CDR3 coding DNA: TGTGCCTGGAGTGTCGACGATAATTCACCCCTCCACTTT. Encoded protein: CAWSVDDNSPLHF. The chain carries TRBV30 and TRBJ1-6, with unresolved D. This CDR3 has 13 amino acids. Germline loops: CDR1 GTSNPN, CDR2 SVGIG (reference sequence). Trimming took off 0 bases at V and 5 bases at J, with 5 bases between the two ends.

This clone has a handful of counts. The chain couples TRBV19 to TRBJ1-5; D is undetermined. V lost 0 bases, J lost 7 bases, and 13 bases lay in between. Germline V lookup: CDR1 LNHDA, CDR2 SQIVND (reference sequence). The CDR3 spans 15 residues. As DNA, the CDR3 is TGTGCCAGTAGTATAGATGCAGGTCCCAGACAGCCCCAGCATTTT. Protein: CASSIDAGPRQPQHF.

The chain recombines TRBV19 with TRBJ1-3; 7 bases fit TRBD1. Germline V gene sequence: CDR1 LNHDA, CDR2 SQIVND (reference sequence). Trimming removed 4 bases from V and 10 bases from J; junction bases left unmatched: 10. The CDR3 is made up of 14 amino acids. The CDR3 DNA is TGTGCCAGTAGTACGCGGGACAGCGGGAGGACCATATATTTT. Encoded protein: CASSTRDSGRTIYF.

In DNA, the CDR3 is TGTGCCAGTTGCCCGGGACAGGGACTCATTCAGTACTTC. Amino acid sequence: CASCPGQGLIQYF. The gene calls are TRBV19 and TRBJ2-4; the match to TRBD1 covers 9 bases. Trimming at V came to 8 bases and at J to 9 bases, leaving 8 bases not matched to a gene. The CDR3 is 13 residues long. The germline CDR1 and CDR2 sequences are LNHDA and SQIVND (reference sequence).

This chain joins TRBV18 and TRBJ2-3; a possible D gene is TRBD1 (6 bases). The CDR3 totals 17 residues. Germline loops: CDR1 KGHSH, CDR2 LQKENI. V was pared by 3 bases and J by 0 bases, with 16 bases between. CDR3 protein: CASSPTYRAGSTDTQYF. The CDR3, as DNA: TGTGCCAGCTCACCCACCTACAGGGCTGGGAGCACAGATACGCAGTATTTT.

The rearrangement links TRBV6-5 to TRBJ2-1; D possibly corresponds to TRBD1 (5 bases). The CDR3 extends over 15 amino acids. The ends were cut back, 0 bases at V and 5 bases at J, with 11 bases in the middle. Germline V gene sequence: CDR1 MNHEY, CDR2 SVGAGI. CDR3 residues: CASSYSIGHHNEQFF. The CDR3 DNA sequence: TGTGCCAGCAGTTACTCGATTGGACATCACAATGAGCAGTTCTTC.

V usage is TRBV27 and J usage is TRBJ1-4; D remains ambiguous. The CDR3 spans 14 residues. The germline CDR1 and CDR2 sequences are MNHEY and SMNVEV (reference sequence). V lost 0 bases and J lost 2, with 4 bases in between. In DNA form, the CDR3 reads TGTGCCAGCAGTTTATCCGACACTAATGAAAAACTGTTTTTT. It specifies CASSLSDTNEKLFF. The whole variable domain, remainder taken from reference TRBV27 and TRBJ1-4, is EAQVTQNPRYLITVTGKKLTVTCSQNMNHEYMSWYRQDPGLGLRQIYYSMNVEVTDKGDVPEGYKVSRKEKRNFPLILESPSPNQTSLYFCASSLSDTNEKLFFGSGTQLSVL.